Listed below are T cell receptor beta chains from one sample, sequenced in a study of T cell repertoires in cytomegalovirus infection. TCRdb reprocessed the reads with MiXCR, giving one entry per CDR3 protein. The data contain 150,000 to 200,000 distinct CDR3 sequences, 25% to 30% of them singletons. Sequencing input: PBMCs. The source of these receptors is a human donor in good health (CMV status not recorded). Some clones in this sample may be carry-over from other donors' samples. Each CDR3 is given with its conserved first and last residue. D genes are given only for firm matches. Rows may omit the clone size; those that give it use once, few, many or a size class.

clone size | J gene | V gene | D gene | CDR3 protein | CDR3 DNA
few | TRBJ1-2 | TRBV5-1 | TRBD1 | CASSPQGAEGYTF | TGCGCCAGCTCCCCACAGGGGGCGGAAGGCTACACCTTC
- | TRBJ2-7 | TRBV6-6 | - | CASSWDGKIGDEQYF | TGTGCCAGCAGTTGGGACGGAAAAATTGGAGACGAGCAGTACTTC
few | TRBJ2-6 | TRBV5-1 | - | CASRSPRHVSGANVLTF | TGCGCCAGCCGCAGCCCCAGACACGTCTCTGGGGCCAACGTCCTGACTTTC
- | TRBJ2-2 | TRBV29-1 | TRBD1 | CSVQTGANTGELFF | TGCAGCGTCCAGACAGGGGCCAACACCGGGGAGCTGTTTTTT
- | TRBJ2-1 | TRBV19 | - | CASTIDRSSYNEQFF | TGTGCCAGTACCATCGACAGGAGCTCCTACAATGAGCAGTTCTTC
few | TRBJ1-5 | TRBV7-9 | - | CASSRAGSVSNQPQHF | TGTGCCAGCAGCCGGGCGGGCAGCGTTAGCAATCAGCCCCAGCATTTT
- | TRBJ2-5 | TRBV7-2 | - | CASSLDGTQESQYF | TGTGCCAGCAGCTTAGACGGGACTCAAGAGTCCCAGTACTTC
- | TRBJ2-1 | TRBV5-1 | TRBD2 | CASSLIPPTSDNEQFF | TGCGCCAGCAGCTTGATCCCCCCGACTAGCGACAATGAGCAGTTCTTC
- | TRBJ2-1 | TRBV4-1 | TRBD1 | CASSQPDRSYNEQFF | TGTGCCAGCAGCCAGCCGGACAGGTCCTACAATGAGCAGTTCTTC
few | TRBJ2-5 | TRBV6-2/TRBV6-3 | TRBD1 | CASSEDRDETQYF | TGTGCCAGCAGCGAGGACAGGGATGAGACCCAGTACTTC
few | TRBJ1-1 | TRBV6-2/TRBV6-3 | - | CASSLPLGQINTEAFF | TGTGCCAGCAGTCTCCCTTTGGGACAAATTAACACTGAAGCTTTCTTT
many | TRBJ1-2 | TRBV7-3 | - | CASSLSGGNYGYTF | TGTGCCAGCAGCTTATCGGGGGGGAACTATGGCTACACCTTC
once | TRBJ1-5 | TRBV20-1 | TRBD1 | CSARTGSVGNQPQHF | TGCAGTGCTAGGACAGGGTCGGTGGGGAATCAGCCCCAGCATTTT
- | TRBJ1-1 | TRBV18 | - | CASSRPNRASNTEAFF | TGTGCCAGCTCACGACCCAACAGGGCCTCGAACACTGAAGCTTTCTTT
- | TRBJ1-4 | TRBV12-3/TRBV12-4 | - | CASRATGNEKLFF | TGTGCCAGCAGGGCGACAGGCAATGAAAAACTGTTTTTT
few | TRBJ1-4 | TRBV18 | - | CASSPLQGGANEKLFF | TGTGCCAGCTCACCACTGCAGGGAGGTGCTAATGAAAAACTGTTTTTT
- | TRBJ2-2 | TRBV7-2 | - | CASSLARVGQGTGELFF | TGTGCCAGCAGCTTAGCGCGGGTCGGCCAGGGGACCGGGGAGCTGTTTTTT
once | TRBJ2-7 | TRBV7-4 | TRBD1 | CASSLDRAGYEQYF | TGTGCCAGCAGCTTGGACAGGGCTGGGTACGAGCAGTACTTC
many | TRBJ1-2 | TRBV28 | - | CASRLQGEAYGYTF | TGTGCCAGCAGGTTACAGGGTGAAGCATATGGCTACACCTTC
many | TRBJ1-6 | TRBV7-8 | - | CASTEEAGNNSPLHF | TGTGCCAGCACTGAAGAGGCAGGGAATAATTCACCCCTCCACTTT